This T cell receptor (beta chain) derives from a study of T cells in tuberculosis. Notes on the study in general: Selection depended on which cryopreserved specimens were available. The TCR-beta difference was not significant; alpha differences partly reflected length.

Trimming removed 0 bases at V and 5 bases at J, with 18 bases between. Per the germline V gene, CDR1 is SGHNT and CDR2 is YYREEE (reference sequence). The CDR3 length is 17 residues. The time point is: new active TB diagnosis, blood taken before or within 7 days of starting treatment. Patients were newly diagnosed, HIV-seronegative, and aged 18 or older. About this clone itself: Its antigen is undetermined.

TCRdb's table, derived via immunoSEQ multiplex PCR, lists solely in-frame clones and lacks some. This table holds around 49,000 clones, around 96% found once. Sample: PBMCs, taken at tuberculosis diagnosis. This receptor was identified in an adult with tuberculosis. This rearrangement joins TRBV5-4 to TRBJ1-5; possible D gene TRBD1, 5 bases. The CDR3 protein is CASSLDPGLGGDQPQHF. CDR3 DNA: TGTGCCAGCAGCTTGGATCCGGGCCTTGGGGGGGATCAGCCCCAGCATTTT.